This T cell receptor (beta chain) originates from a study of blood T cell repertoires in COVID-19. Study as a whole: Whether acute or convalescent, the COVID-19 samples came from the United States, Italy and Spain. PBMCs, B-cell-depleted T cells, or T cells were the source of the cDNA or gDNA that made up the material.

V was cut by 7 bases and J by 2 bases, with 20 bases left in between. The CDR3 sequence is 15 residues long. The germline CDR1 and CDR2 sequences are SQVTM and ANQGSEA. Authors' processing steps: The authors estimated nucleated cell counts from reference gene primer amplification. TCRdb keeps only in-frame clones here, not all; method: immunoSEQ multiplex PCR. The V and J calls and the clone size are those of that table, but D and trimming were determined from the DNA. The data show a few hundred thousand clones, about 86% seen once. This TCR came from a woman between 45 and 60 years old with acute or convalescent COVID-19. The chain combines TRBV29-1 with TRBJ1-2; perhaps TRBD1 as D (6 bases). The sample comprised peripheral blood. The CDR3 loop reads CSAHPGGAVNYGYTF. The DNA for the CDR3 is TGCAGCGCCCACCCGGGGGGGGCTGTCAACTATGGCTACACCTTC.